The clone carrying this T cell receptor beta chain was observed a single time. The antigen is not known. The entry originates in a study of OX40 agonist ivuxolimab in advanced cancers. Study-level results: The study found among the lowest clonal expansion in partial responders at 0.1-3.0 mg/kg.

V was trimmed by 4 bases and J by 1 base, leaving 15 bases between them. The CDR3 spans 16 residues. Germline assignment: CDR1 MNHNS and CDR2 SASEGT. Measured with immunoSEQ multiplex PCR; TCRdb has only the in-frame clones, and not every one. The sample holds more than 55,000 clones, roughly 87% seen once. The TCR sequence derives from an adult with an advanced solid tumor such as melanoma, head and neck, liver or kidney cancer. Source: CD4+ or CD8+ T cells sorted from blood, taken in a trial of the OX40 agonist ivuxolimab. V usage is TRBV6-1 and J usage is TRBJ2-3; tentative D call: TRBD1 (5 bases). Here the CDR3 reads CASSGAAGPGTDTQYF. The CDR3 DNA is TGTGCCAGCAGTGGGGCTGCAGGGCCGGGCACAGATACGCAGTATTTT.